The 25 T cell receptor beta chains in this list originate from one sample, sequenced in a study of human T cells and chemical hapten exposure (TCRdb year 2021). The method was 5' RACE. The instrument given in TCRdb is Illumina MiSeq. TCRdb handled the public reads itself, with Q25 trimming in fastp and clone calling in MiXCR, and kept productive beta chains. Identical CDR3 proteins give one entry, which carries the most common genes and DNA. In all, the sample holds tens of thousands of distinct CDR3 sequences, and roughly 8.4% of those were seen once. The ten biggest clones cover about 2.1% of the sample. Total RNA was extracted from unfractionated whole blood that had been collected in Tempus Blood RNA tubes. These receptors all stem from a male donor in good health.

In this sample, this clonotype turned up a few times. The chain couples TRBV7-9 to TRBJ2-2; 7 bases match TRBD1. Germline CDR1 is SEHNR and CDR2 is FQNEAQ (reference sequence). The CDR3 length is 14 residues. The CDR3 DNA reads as TGTGCAGTGACAGGGACAGAGAACACCGGGGAGCTGTTTTTT. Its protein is CAVTGTENTGELFF.

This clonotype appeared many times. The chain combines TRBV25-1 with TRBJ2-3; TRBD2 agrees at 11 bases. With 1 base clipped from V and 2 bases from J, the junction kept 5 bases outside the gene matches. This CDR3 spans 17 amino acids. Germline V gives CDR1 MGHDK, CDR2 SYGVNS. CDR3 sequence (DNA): TGTGCCAGCAGTGAATTCCTAGCGGGGGGCATCACAGATACGCAGTATTTT. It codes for CASSEFLAGGITDTQYF.

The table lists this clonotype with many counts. The CDR3 sequence: CASSPRGGSDTQYF. In nucleotides, the CDR3 is TGTGCCAGCAGCCCGAGAGGGGGTTCAGATACGCAGTATTTT. The chain has TRBV3-1 and TRBJ2-3, with D possibly TRBD1 on 6 matching bases. V was cut by 4 bases and J by 4 bases, with 12 bases left in between. This CDR3 is built from 14 residues. Germline-derived CDR1 and CDR2 are LGHDT and YNNKEL (reference sequence).

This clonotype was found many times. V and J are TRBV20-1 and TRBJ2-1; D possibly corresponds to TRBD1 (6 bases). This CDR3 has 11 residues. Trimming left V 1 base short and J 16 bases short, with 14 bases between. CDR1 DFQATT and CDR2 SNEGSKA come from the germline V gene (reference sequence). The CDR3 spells CSARVTGLYFF. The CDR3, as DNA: TGCAGTGCTAGAGTGACAGGCCTTTACTTCTTC.

CDR3 coding DNA: TGTGCCAGCAGCCAAGGGAGGGGTCACTCCTACAATGAGCAGTTCTTC. Amino acids: CASSQGRGHSYNEQFF. The V and J genes are TRBV14 and TRBJ2-1; possibly TRBD2 for D (6 bases). Trimming shortened V by 1 base and J by 0 bases, and 10 bases separated the two germline ends. This CDR3 spans 16 amino acids. Per germline, CDR1 SGHDN and CDR2 FVKESK.

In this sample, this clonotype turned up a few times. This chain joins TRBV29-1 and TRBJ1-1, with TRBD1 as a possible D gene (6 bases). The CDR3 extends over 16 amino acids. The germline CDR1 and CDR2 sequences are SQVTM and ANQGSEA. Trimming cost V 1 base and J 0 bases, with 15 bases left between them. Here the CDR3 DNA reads TGCAGCGTTGAAGTGTTTAAGGGGGAAGTGAACACTGAAGCTTTCTTT. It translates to CSVEVFKGEVNTEAFF.

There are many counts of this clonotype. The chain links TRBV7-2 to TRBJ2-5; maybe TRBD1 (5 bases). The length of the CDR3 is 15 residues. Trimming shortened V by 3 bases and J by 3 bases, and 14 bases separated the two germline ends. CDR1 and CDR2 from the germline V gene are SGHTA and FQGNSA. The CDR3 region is CASSFRQGKEETQYF. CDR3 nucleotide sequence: TGTGCCAGCAGCTTTCGCCAGGGAAAGGAAGAGACCCAGTACTTC.

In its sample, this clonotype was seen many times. This CDR3 reads CSAGTIFGETQYF. CDR3 coding DNA: TGCAGCGCCGGGACGATCTTCGGAGAGACCCAGTACTTC. The genes are TRBV29-1 and TRBJ2-5; D possibly matches TRBD1 or TRBD2 (5 bases each). From germline, CDR1 is SQVTM and CDR2 ANQGSEA. Trimming pared 7 bases from V and 4 bases from J, leaving 16 bases between. CDR3 size: 13 residues. The complete variable domain, with remaining parts taken from reference TRBV29-1 and TRBJ2-5, reads SAVISQKPSRDICQRGTSLTIQCQVDSQVTMMFWYRQQPGQSLTLIATANQGSEATYESGFVIDKFPISRPNLTFSTLTVSNMSPEDSSIYLCSAGTIFGETQYFGPGTRLLVL.

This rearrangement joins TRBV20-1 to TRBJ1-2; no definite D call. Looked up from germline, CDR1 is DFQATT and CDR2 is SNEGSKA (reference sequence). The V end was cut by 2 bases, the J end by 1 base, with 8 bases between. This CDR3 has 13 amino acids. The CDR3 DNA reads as TGCAGTGCTAGACAGGAACTTAACTATGGCTACACCTTC. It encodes CSARQELNYGYTF.

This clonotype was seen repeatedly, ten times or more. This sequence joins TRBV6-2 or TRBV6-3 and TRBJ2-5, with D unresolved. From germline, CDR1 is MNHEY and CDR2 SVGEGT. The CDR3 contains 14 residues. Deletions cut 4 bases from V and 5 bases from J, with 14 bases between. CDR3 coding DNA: TGTGCCAGCAGTTCACGAGACGTAAGGGAGACCCAGTACTTC. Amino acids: CASSSRDVRETQYF.

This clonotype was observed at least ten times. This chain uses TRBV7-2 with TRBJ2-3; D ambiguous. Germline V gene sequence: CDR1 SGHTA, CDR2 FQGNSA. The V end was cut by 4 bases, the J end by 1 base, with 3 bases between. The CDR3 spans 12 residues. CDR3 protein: CASSSRTDTQYF. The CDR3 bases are TGTGCCAGCAGCTCCCGCACAGATACGCAGTATTTT. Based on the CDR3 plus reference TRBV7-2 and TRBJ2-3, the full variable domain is GAGVSQSPSNKVTEKGKDVELRCDPISGHTALYWYRQSLGQGLEFLIYFQGNSAPDKSGLPSDRFSAERTGGSVSTLTIQRTQQEDSAVYLCASSSRTDTQYFGPGTRLTVL.

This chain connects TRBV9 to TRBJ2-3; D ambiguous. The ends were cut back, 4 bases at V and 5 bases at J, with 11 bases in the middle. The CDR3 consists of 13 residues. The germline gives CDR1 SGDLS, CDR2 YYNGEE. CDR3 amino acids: CASSPPNRDTQYF. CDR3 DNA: TGTGCCAGCAGCCCCCCCAATAGAGATACGCAGTATTTT.

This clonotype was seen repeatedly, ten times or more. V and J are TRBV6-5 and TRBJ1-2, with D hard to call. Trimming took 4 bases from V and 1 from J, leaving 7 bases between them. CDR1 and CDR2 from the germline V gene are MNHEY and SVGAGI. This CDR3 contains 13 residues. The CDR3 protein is CASSSVNNYGYTF. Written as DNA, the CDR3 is TGTGCCAGCAGTTCGGTGAATAACTATGGCTACACCTTC.

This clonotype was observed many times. The CDR3 DNA reads as TGCAGCGTTGAAGTGGGGGCGGGCTACGAGCAGTACTTC. This gives the protein CSVEVGAGYEQYF. This chain joins TRBV29-1 and TRBJ2-7; tentative D call: TRBD1 (6 bases). In germline, CDR1 is SQVTM, CDR2 ANQGSEA. V was trimmed by 1 base and J by 3 bases, leaving 10 bases between them. CDR3 length: 13 amino acids.

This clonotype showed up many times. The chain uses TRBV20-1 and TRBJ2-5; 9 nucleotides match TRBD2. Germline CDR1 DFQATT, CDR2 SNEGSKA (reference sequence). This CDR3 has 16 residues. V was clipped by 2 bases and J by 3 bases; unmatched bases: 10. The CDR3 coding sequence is TGCAGTGCTAGAAAGTCTCCCGTAGCGGGAGAAGAGACCCAGTACTTC. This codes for CSARKSPVAGEETQYF.

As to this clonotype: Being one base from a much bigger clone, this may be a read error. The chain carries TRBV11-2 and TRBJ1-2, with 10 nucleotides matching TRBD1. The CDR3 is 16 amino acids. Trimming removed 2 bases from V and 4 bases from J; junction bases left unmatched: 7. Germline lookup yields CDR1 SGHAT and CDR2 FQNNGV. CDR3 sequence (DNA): TGTGCCAGCAGCTTACAAGGGACAGGGGTTAGCTATGGCTACACCTTC. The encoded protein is CASSLQGTGVSYGYTF.

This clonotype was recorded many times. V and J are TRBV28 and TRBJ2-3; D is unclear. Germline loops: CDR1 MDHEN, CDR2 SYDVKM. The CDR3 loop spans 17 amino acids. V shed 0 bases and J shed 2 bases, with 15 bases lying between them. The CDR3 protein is CASSLWAARVHTDTQYF. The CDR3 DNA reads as TGTGCCAGCAGTTTATGGGCGGCAAGGGTCCACACAGATACGCAGTATTTT.

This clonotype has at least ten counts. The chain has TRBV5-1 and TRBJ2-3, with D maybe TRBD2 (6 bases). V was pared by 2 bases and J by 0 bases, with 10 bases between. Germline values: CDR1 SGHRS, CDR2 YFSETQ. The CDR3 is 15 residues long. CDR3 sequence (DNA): TGCGCCAGCAGCTTCTCTAGCGCCAGCACAGATACGCAGTATTTT. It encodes CASSFSSASTDTQYF.

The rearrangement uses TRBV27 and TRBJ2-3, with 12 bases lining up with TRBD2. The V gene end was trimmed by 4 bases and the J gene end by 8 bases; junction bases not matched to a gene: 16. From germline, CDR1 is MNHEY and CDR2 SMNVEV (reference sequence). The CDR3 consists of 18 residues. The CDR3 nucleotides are TGTGCCAGCAGTTCCACACCCCTAGCGGGAGGGCCCTCCGGTACGCAGTATTTT. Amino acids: CASSSTPLAGGPSGTQYF.

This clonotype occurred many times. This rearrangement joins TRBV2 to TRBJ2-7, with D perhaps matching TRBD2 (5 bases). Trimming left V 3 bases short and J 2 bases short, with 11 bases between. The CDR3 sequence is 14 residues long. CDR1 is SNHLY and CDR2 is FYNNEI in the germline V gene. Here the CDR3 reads CASSEETNPYEQYF. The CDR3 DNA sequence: TGTGCCAGCAGTGAGGAGACTAACCCCTACGAGCAGTACTTC.

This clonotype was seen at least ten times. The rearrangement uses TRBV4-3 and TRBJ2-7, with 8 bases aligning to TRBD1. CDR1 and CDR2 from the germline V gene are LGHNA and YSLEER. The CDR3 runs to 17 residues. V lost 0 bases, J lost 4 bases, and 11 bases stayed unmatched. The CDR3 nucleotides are TGCGCCAGCAGCCAAGATCCAGGGGGCAGGGGGTCTTACGAGCAGTACTTC. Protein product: CASSQDPGGRGSYEQYF.

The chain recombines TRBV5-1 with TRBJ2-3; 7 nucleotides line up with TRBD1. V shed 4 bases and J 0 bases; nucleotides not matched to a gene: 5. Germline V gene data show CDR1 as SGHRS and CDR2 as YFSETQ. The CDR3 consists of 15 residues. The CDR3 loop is CASSPTGSSTDTQYF. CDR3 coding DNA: TGCGCCAGCAGCCCGACAGGGTCTAGCACAGATACGCAGTATTTT.

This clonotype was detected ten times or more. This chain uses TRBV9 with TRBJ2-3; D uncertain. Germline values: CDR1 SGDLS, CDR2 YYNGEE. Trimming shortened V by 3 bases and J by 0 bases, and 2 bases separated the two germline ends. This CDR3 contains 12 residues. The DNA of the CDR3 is TGTGCCAGCAGCGATAGCACAGATACGCAGTATTTT. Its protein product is CASSDSTDTQYF.

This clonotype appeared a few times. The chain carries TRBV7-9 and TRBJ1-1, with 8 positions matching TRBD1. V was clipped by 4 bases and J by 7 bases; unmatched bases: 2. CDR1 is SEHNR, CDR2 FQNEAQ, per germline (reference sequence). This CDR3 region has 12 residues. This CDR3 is CASSSGQGEAFF. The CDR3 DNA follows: TGTGCCAGCAGCTCAGGACAGGGTGAAGCTTTCTTT.

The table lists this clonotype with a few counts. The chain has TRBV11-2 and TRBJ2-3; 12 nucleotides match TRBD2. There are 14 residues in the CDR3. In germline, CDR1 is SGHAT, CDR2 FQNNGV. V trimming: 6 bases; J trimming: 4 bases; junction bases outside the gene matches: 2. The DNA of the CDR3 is TGTGCCAGCAGTCTAGCGGGAGGGGCAGATACGCAGTATTTT. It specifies CASSLAGGADTQYF.